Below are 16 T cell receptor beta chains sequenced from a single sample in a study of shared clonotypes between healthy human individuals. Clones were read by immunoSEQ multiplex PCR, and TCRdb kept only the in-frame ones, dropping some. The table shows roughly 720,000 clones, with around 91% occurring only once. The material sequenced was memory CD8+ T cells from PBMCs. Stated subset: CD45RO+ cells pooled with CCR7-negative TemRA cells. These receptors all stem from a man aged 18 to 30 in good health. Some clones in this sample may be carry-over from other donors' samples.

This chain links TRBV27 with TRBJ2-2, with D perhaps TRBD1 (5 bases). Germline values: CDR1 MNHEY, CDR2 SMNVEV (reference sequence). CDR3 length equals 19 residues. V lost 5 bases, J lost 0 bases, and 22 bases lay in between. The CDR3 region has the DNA TGTGCCAGCAGTACCCAGGACGTAGGGGAATGGACGAACACCGGGGAGCTGTTTTTT. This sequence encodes CASSTQDVGEWTNTGELFF.

As DNA, the CDR3 is TGTGCCAGCACTCTAGCGGCTAACACCTACGAGCAGTACTTC. Encoded protein: CASTLAANTYEQYF. The V and J genes are TRBV18 and TRBJ2-7; 7 bases fit TRBD2. CDR1 is KGHSH and CDR2 is LQKENI in the germline V gene. The CDR3 consists of 14 residues. With V trimmed by 8 bases and J by 2 bases, 9 bases remained unmatched.

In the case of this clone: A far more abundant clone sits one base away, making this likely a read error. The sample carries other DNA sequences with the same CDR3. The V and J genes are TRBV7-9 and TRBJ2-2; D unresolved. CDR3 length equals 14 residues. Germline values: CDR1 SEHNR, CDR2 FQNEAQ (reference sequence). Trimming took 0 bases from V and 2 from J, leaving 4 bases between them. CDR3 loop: CASSLATNTGELFF. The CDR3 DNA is TGTGCCAGCAGCTTAGCGACTAACACCGGGGAGCTGTTTTTT.

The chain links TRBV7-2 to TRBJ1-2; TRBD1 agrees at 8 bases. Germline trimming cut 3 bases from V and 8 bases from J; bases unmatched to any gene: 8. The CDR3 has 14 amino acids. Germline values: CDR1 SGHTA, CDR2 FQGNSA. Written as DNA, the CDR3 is TGTGCCAGCAGCTTCGGACAGGGCGTAGGGGGCTACACCTTC. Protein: CASSFGQGVGGYTF.

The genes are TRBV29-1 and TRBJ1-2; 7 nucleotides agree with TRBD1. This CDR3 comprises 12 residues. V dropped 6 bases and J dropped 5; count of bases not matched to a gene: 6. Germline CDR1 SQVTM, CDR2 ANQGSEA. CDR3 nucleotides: TGCAGCGTCGACAGGGAGGAGTATGGCTACACCTTC. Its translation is CSVDREEYGYTF.

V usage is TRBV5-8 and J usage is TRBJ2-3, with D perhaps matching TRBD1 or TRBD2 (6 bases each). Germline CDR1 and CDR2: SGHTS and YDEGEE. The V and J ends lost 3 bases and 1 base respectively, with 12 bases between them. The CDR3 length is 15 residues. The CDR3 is CASSWGASGTDTQYF. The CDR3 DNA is TGTGCCAGCAGCTGGGGGGCTAGCGGCACAGATACGCAGTATTTT.

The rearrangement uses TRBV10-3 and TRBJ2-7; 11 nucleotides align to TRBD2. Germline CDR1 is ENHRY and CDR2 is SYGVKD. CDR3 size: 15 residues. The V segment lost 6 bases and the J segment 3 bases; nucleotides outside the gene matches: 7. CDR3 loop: CAIRKLAGANYEQYF. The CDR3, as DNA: TGTGCCATCAGAAAACTAGCGGGGGCTAACTACGAGCAGTACTTC.

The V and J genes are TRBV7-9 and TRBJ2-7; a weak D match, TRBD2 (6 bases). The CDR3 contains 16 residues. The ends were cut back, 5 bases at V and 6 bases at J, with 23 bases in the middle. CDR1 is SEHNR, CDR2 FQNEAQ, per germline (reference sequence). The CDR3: CASSPPSVRILSEQYF. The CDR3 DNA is TGTGCCAGCAGCCCTCCTAGCGTTCGGATCCTTTCCGAGCAGTACTTC.

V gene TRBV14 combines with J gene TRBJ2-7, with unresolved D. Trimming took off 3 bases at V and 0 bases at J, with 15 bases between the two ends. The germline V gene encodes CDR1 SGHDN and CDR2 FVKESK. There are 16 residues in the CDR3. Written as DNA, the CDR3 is TGTGCCAGCAGCCACACTACCAGCAGGATCTCCTACGAGCAGTACTTC. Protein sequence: CASSHTTSRISYEQYF.

The CDR3 bases are TGTGCCAGCACCTCAACTAGCGGGCGCACCGGGGAGCTGTTTTTT. It encodes CASTSTSGRTGELFF. The J gene is TRBJ2-2, the V gene TRBV9, with TRBD2 matching 9 bases. Looked up from germline, CDR1 is SGDLS and CDR2 is YYNGEE. This CDR3 is 15 amino acids long. The V and J ends lost 6 bases and 4 bases, in that order; junction bases with no gene match: 7.

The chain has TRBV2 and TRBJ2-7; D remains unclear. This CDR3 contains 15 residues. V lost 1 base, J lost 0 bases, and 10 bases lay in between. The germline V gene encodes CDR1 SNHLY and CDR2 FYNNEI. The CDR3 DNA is TGTGCCAGCAGTGAAGGGCGACTCACCTCCTACGAGCAGTACTTC. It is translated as CASSEGRLTSYEQYF.

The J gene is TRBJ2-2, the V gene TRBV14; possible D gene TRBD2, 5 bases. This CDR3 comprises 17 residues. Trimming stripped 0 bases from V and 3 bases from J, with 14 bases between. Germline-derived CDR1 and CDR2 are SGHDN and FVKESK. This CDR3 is CASSQDPRGTHTGELFF. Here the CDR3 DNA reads TGTGCCAGCAGCCAAGATCCCCGGGGAACTCACACCGGGGAGCTGTTTTTT.

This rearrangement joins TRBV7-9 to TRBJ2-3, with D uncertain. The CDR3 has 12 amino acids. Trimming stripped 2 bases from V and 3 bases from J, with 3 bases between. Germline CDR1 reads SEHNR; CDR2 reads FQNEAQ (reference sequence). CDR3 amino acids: CASSLMTDTQYF. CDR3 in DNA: TGTGCCAGCAGCTTAATGACAGATACGCAGTATTTT.

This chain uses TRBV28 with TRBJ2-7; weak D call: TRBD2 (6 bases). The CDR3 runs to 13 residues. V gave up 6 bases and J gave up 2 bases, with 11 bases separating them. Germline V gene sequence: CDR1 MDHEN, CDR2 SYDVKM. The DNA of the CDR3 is TGTGCCAGCAGGGGACTCCTAACCTACGAGCAGTACTTC. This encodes CASRGLLTYEQYF.

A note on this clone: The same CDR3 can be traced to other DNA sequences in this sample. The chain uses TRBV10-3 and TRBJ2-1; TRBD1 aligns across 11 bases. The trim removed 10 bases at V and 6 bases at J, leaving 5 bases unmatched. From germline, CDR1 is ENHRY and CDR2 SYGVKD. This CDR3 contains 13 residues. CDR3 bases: TGTGCCAGTAGGGACAGGGGGTTCAATGAGCAGTTCTTC. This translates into CASRDRGFNEQFF.

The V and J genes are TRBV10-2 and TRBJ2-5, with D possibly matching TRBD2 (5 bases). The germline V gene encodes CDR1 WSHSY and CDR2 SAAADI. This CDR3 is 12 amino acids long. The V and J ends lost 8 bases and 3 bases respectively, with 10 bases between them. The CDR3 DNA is TGCGCCAGCGGGAGCGGAAAAGAGACCCAGTACTTC. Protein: CASGSGKETQYF.